The 24 T cell receptor beta chains below come from one sample, sequenced in a study of T cell repertoires in cytomegalovirus infection (dated by TCRdb to about 2019). In the paper's terms, the treatment or condition label means: in vitro stimulation with specific CMV peptide epitopes to enrich CMV-specific T cells. For sequencing, an Illumina HiSeq 1500 was employed. TCRdb trimmed the raw reads at Q25, called clones with MiXCR and kept productive beta chains. Each CDR3 protein appears once, grouped with its most common genes and DNA. Across this sample there are about 830,000 distinct CDR3 sequences, with approximately 29% seen only once. Of the sample, over 10% falls within the top ten clones. Their antigens remain unidentified. The source material was cultured CD8+ T cells from PBMCs, sampled from culture after CMV antigen stimulation. The source of these receptors is a human donor in good health (CMV status not recorded). Some clones in this sample may be carry-over from other donors' samples.

J is TRBJ2-7 and V is TRBV4-1; a weak D match, TRBD1 (5 bases). Trimming shortened V by 2 bases and J by 0 bases, and 11 bases separated the two germline ends. From germline, CDR1 is MGHRA and CDR2 YSYEKL. The CDR3 has 15 amino acids. The CDR3 here is CASSQFQGSSYEQYF. The CDR3 coding sequence is TGCGCCAGCAGCCAATTCCAGGGCAGCTCCTACGAGCAGTACTTC.

This clonotype was seen a handful of times. This chain's CDR3 is CASSQDGGYSNQPQHF. The CDR3 nucleotides read TGCGCCAGCAGCCAAGATGGGGGATATAGCAATCAGCCCCAGCATTTT. The V call is TRBV4-3, the J call TRBJ1-5; a weak D match, TRBD1 (5 bases). Between the trimmed V and J ends, which lost 0 bases and 0 bases, there was a span of 9 bases. Germline V gene lookup returns CDR1 LGHNA and CDR2 YSLEER. The CDR3 extends over 16 amino acids.

The sample holds a few counts of this clonotype. The DNA of the CDR3 is TGTGCCAGCAGTCTAATAGCCCTTGGCCCCGTCGGAGGGAATTCACCCCTCCACTTT. This translates into CASSLIALGPVGGNSPLHF. The gene calls are TRBV27 and TRBJ1-6; D remains unclear. With 5 bases removed from V and 7 bases from J, the gap between germline ends came to 27 bases. The CDR3 is 19 amino acids. The germline V gene has CDR1 MNHEY and CDR2 SMNVEV (reference sequence).

This clonotype was observed many times. This chain links TRBV7-2 with TRBJ2-1; 8 positions agree with TRBD2. Germline CDR1 reads SGHTA; CDR2 reads FQGNSA. The CDR3 length is 13 residues. V lost 1 base, J lost 10 bases, and 3 bases stayed unmatched. Written as DNA, the CDR3 is TGTGCCAGCAGCTTAGACCGGGGGGGGGAGCAGTTCTTC. Its translation: CASSLDRGGEQFF.

This chain joins TRBV12-3 or TRBV12-4 and TRBJ2-1; D perhaps matches TRBD2 (5 bases). V shed 2 bases and J shed 3 bases, with 14 bases lying between them. The CDR3 is 16 amino acids. The CDR3: CASSLSLTGNYNEQFF. The DNA for the CDR3 is TGTGCCAGCAGTTTATCGTTAACGGGGAACTACAATGAGCAGTTCTTC.

In its sample, this clonotype was seen a few times. The chain recombines TRBV7-8 with TRBJ1-6; D not certain. Trimming removed 1 base from V and 5 bases from J, with 12 bases in between. The CDR3 runs to 16 residues. Germline V gene sequence: CDR1 SGHVS, CDR2 FQNEAQ. The CDR3 reads CASSLVEDWNNSPLHF. The CDR3 nucleotides are TGTGCCAGCAGCTTAGTTGAAGACTGGAATAATTCACCCCTCCACTTT.

This clonotype was recorded at least ten times. The chain carries TRBV7-2 and TRBJ1-3; D unclear. The germline gives CDR1 SGHTA, CDR2 FQGNSA. The CDR3 has 14 amino acids. Trimming removed 5 bases at V and 3 bases at J, with 11 bases between. CDR3 in amino acids: CASSRTGIGNTIYF. For the CDR3, the DNA is TGTGCCAGCAGCCGGACCGGTATTGGAAACACCATATATTTT.

This chain links TRBV12-3 or TRBV12-4 with TRBJ1-5; D is unresolved. Between the trimmed V and J ends, which lost 6 bases and 0 bases, there was a span of 12 bases. The CDR3 sequence is 15 residues long. CDR3 loop: CASSFDHDSNQPQHF. CDR3 nucleotide sequence: TGTGCCAGCAGCTTTGACCACGATAGCAATCAGCCCCAGCATTTT.

A single count supports this clonotype. Its ends do not fully match the called genes, so a read error is possible. The V and J genes are TRBV5-5 and TRBJ1-1; no clear D. Germline-derived CDR1 and CDR2 are SGHKS and YYEKEE (reference sequence). The CDR3 length is 15 residues. CDR3 coding DNA: TGTGTCAGCAGCCTTGACTTATACCCGAACACTGAAGCTTTCTTT. Protein: CVSSLDLYPNTEAFF.

The chain is built from TRBV19 and TRBJ2-2; the D is unclear. Germline CDR1 reads LNHDA; CDR2 reads SQIVND (reference sequence). V was clipped by 4 bases and J by 0 bases, with 18 bases between them. The CDR3 is made up of 18 amino acids. CDR3 in DNA: TGTGCCAGTAGTAAAGATTCTGGGCGAATTACGAACACCGGGGAGCTGTTTTTT. This gives the protein CASSKDSGRITNTGELFF. Full variable domain (outside the CDR3, taken from reference TRBV19 and TRBJ2-2): DGGITQSPKYLFRKEGQNVTLSCEQNLNHDAMYWYRQDPGQGLRLIYYSQIVNDFQKGDIAEGYSVSREKKESFPLTVTSAQKNPTAFYLCASSKDSGRITNTGELFFGEGSRLTVL.

This chain uses TRBV27 with TRBJ2-5, with unresolved D. This CDR3 is built from 13 residues. Germline-derived CDR1 and CDR2 are MNHEY and SMNVEV (reference sequence). V lost 0 bases and J lost 5, with 7 bases in between. Here the CDR3 reads CASSLSRLETQYF. DNA of the CDR3: TGTGCCAGCAGTTTATCCCGTCTTGAGACCCAGTACTTC.

The chain is built from TRBV6-1 and TRBJ2-3, with 8 nucleotides matching TRBD2. With 6 bases clipped from V and 0 bases from J, the junction kept 5 bases outside the gene matches. Germline-derived CDR1 and CDR2 are MNHNS and SASEGT. This CDR3 contains 15 residues. The CDR3 DNA reads as TGTGCCAGCAGCATGACTAGCGCTAGCACAGATACGCAGTATTTT. Encoded protein: CASSMTSASTDTQYF.

This clonotype occurred a few times. This chain joins TRBV12-3 or TRBV12-4 and TRBJ2-3; D gene ambiguous. The CDR3 contains 14 residues. The V gene lost 2 bases and the J gene lost 3 bases, with 9 bases spanning the gap. CDR3 bases: TGTGCCAGCAGTTTACTACTGGGGACAGATACGCAGTATTTT. It encodes CASSLLLGTDTQYF.

This sequence joins TRBV19 and TRBJ2-2; D remains unclear. Trimming cost V 4 bases and J 2 bases, with 11 bases left between them. Germline-derived CDR1 and CDR2 are LNHDA and SQIVND (reference sequence). This CDR3 comprises 15 residues. This CDR3 is CASSKSSTNTGELFF. CDR3 bases: TGTGCCAGTAGTAAGTCATCTACAAACACCGGGGAGCTGTTTTTT.

This clonotype was counted between two and nine times. The CDR3 protein is CASEDRVNYNEQFF. CDR3 sequence (DNA): TGTGCCAGCGAAGACAGGGTCAACTACAATGAGCAGTTCTTC. The chain is built from TRBV2 and TRBJ2-1; TRBD1 matches 7 bases. From germline, CDR1 is SNHLY and CDR2 FYNNEI. The CDR3 is 14 residues long. V lost 8 bases and J lost 3; bases outside the gene matches: 7. Supplemented by reference TRBV2 and TRBJ2-1, the full variable domain reads EPEVTQTPSHQVTQMGQEVILRCVPISNHLYFYWYRQILGQKVEFLVSFYNNEISEKSEIFDDQFSVERPDGSNFTLKIRSTKLEDSAMYFCASEDRVNYNEQFFGPGTRLTVL.

The chain employs TRBV19 and TRBJ1-1; D might be TRBD1 (5 bases). V was cut by 6 bases and J by 1 base, with 12 bases left in between. This CDR3 is built from 14 residues. The germline CDR1 and CDR2 sequences are LNHDA and SQIVND (reference sequence). Here the CDR3 DNA reads TGTGCCAGTAGCTGGGACGAGGAGAACACTGAAGCTTTCTTT. It specifies CASSWDEENTEAFF.

The J gene is TRBJ2-3, the V gene TRBV9, with 8 bases lining up with TRBD2. CDR1 is SGDLS and CDR2 is YYNGEE in the germline V gene. The CDR3 covers 16 residues. V dropped 4 bases and J dropped 6; count of bases not matched to a gene: 13. The CDR3 loop is CASSPRGAGASDTQYF. In nucleotides, the CDR3 is TGTGCCAGCAGCCCGCGGGGAGCGGGGGCCTCCGATACGCAGTATTTT.

The V call is TRBV20-1, the J call TRBJ2-3, with TRBD1 matching 7 bases. With V trimmed by 7 bases and J by 0 bases, 7 bases remained unmatched. This CDR3 region has 14 residues. The germline V gene encodes CDR1 DFQATT and CDR2 SNEGSKA (reference sequence). CDR3 nucleotides: TGCAGTGGTCAGGGGGTTTCGAGCACAGATACGCAGTATTTT. This encodes CSGQGVSSTDTQYF.

On this clonotype: Compared with germline, one end of the junction differs, possibly owing to a read error. The rearrangement joins TRBV2 to TRBJ2-3; 10 nucleotides agree with TRBD1. CDR1 SNHLY and CDR2 FYNNEI come from the germline V gene. The CDR3 totals 11 residues. The CDR3 reads CASGGQGTLSF. DNA for the CDR3: TGTGCCAGCGGGGGACAGGGGACCTTGAGTTTT.

This clonotype was counted a few times. The genes are TRBV6-6 and TRBJ1-5, with TRBD1 matching over 10 bases. The CDR3 has 20 residues. V dropped 2 bases and J dropped 2; count of bases not matched to a gene: 15. Germline CDR1 reads MNHNY; CDR2 reads SVGAGI (reference sequence). CDR3 DNA sequence: TGTGCCAGCAGTTACCCGGGAGGGACAGGGGTAGATTGGGGCAATCAGCCCCAGCATTTT. Its translation: CASSYPGGTGVDWGNQPQHF.

The chain couples TRBV14 to TRBJ2-2; 13 bases agree with TRBD2. Germline loops: CDR1 SGHDN, CDR2 FVKESK. J gave up 0 bases and V 2 bases, and 3 bases lay outside the gene matches. The CDR3 sequence is 18 residues long. The CDR3 coding sequence is TGTGCCAGCAGCCAAAGACTAGCGGGGGGAACGAACACCGGGGAGCTGTTTTTT. Amino acid sequence: CASSQRLAGGTNTGELFF.

The sample holds a few counts of this clonotype. This chain joins TRBV10-3 and TRBJ2-7; 7 positions agree with TRBD1. The CDR3 totals 17 residues. Per germline, CDR1 ENHRY and CDR2 SYGVKD. Trimming took 2 bases from V and 0 from J; bases not matched to a gene: 10. CDR3 sequence (DNA): TGTGCCATCAGTGAGACGGTTCGCACAGGGGCCTCCTACGAGCAGTACTTC. This sequence encodes CAISETVRTGASYEQYF.

This sequence joins TRBV20-1 and TRBJ1-1, with 7 bases aligning to TRBD1. The CDR3 is made up of 13 amino acids. V shed 3 bases and J 1 base; nucleotides not matched to a gene: 2. Germline V lookup: CDR1 DFQATT, CDR2 SNEGSKA (reference sequence). CDR3 nucleotide sequence: TGCAGTGCTAGGTGGACAGGGAACACTGAAGCTTTCTTT. Translating it yields CSARWTGNTEAFF.

This clonotype came up a few times. This chain uses TRBV14 with TRBJ1-5; tentatively, D is TRBD1 (6 bases). The germline CDR1 and CDR2 sequences are SGHDN and FVKESK. The V end was cut by 3 bases, the J end by 9 bases, with 12 bases between. The CDR3 has 13 amino acids. The CDR3 loop is CASSQTGPGPQHF. The CDR3 DNA sequence: TGTGCCAGCAGCCAGACAGGCCCCGGGCCCCAGCATTTT. The entire variable domain, with the rest obtained from reference TRBV14 and TRBJ1-5, is as follows: EAGVTQFPSHSVIEKGQTVTLRCDPISGHDNLYWYRRVMGKEIKFLLHFVKESKQDESGMPNNRFLAERTGGTYSTLKVQPAELEDSGVYFCASSQTGPGPQHFGDGTRLSIL.